This T cell receptor beta chain originates from a study of cytomegalovirus exposure and HLA in healthy donors. The study ran its PCR with 60 Vbeta and 13 Jbeta primers. TCRdb keeps only in-frame clones here, not all; method: immunoSEQ multiplex PCR. This sample has about 150,000 clones, with roughly 80% found just once. About this clone: Its antigen is unidentified.

Germline lookup yields CDR1 MGHRA and CDR2 YSYEKL. Trimming took 1 base from V and 0 from J, leaving 9 bases between them. The CDR3 runs 15 residues. The study's findings and limits: Available immune exposure information was restricted to CMV serostatus only. The study designated 150 to 200 TCR beta chains cytomegalovirus-associated. Most TCR beta V segments were productive about 87% or about 30% of the time in an earlier analysis. Most likely, a cluster of highly shared sequence variants arose as a sequencing artifact.

Sequenced sample: PBMCs. The sequence came from a man between 50 and 59 years old in good health and CMV-seropositive. The chain joins TRBV4-1 to TRBJ1-1; D uncertain. As DNA, the CDR3 is TGCGCCAGCAGCCAAGGACTGGATATGAACACTGAAGCTTTCTTT. The encoded protein is CASSQGLDMNTEAFF.